This T cell receptor (beta chain) derives from a study of blood T cell repertoires in COVID-19. As for the study in general: Whether acute or convalescent, the COVID-19 samples came from the United States, Italy and Spain. T cells, B-cell-depleted T cells, or PBMCs supplied cDNA or gDNA.

Deletions cut 2 bases from V and 8 bases from J, with 18 bases between. This CDR3 is 15 amino acids long. The V gene's germline CDR1 is SGHAT and CDR2 FQNNGV. How the authors handled the data: Amplification of reference gene primers was used by the study to estimate nucleated cell counts. Some clones are missing from TCRdb's copy, which holds only in-frame ones; the method was immunoSEQ multiplex PCR. That table furnishes V, J and clone size, whereas the DNA furnished D and trimming. The data contain around 300,000 clones, around 90% of them singletons. The source material was peripheral blood. The V gene is TRBV11-2, the J gene TRBJ1-2; possible D gene TRBD1, 6 bases. The sequence came from a woman between 25 and 40 years old with COVID-19, enrolled during active disease. CDR3 in amino acids: CASSLNSGAGEGYTF. The CDR3 nucleotides read TGTGCCAGCAGCTTAAACTCTGGCGCAGGGGAAGGCTACACCTTC.